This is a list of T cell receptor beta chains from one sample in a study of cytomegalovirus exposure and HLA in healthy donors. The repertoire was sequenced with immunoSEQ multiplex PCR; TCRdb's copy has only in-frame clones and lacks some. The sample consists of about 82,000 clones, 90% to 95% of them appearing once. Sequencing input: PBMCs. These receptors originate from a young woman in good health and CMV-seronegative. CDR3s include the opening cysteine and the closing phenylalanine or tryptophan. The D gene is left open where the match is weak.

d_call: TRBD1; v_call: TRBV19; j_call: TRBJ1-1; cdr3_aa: CASRVLDRDLYTEAFF
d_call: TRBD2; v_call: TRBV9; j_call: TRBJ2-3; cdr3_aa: CASSVGGGDTQYF
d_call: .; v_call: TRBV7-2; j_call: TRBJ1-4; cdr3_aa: CASSKEAGGGKLFF
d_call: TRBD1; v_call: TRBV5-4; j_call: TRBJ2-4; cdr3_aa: CASSLWDRGRNIQYF
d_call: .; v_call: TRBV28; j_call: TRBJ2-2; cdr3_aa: CASSLVLTPTGELFF
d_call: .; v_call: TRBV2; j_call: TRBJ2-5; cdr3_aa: CASSEDHRFISGETQYF
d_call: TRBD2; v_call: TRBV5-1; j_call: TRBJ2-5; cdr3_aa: CASSLGGGTQETQYF
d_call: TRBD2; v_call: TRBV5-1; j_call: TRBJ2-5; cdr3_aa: CASSLMGGGAAETQYF
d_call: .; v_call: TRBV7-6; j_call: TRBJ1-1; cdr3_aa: CASSLGGGTMNTEAFF
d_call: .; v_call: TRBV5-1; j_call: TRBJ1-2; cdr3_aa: CASSSAPGLNYGYTF
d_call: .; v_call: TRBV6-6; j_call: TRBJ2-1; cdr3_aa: CASNQGQVITYNEQFF
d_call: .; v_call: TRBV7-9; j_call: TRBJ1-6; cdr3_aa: CASSQIVRLVSYNSPLHF
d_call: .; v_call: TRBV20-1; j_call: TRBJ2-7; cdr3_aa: CSARQGNEQYF
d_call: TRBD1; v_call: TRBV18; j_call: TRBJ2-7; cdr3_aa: CASSPEPGQGYEQYF
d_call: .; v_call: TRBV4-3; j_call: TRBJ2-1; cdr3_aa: CASSQDPGSANEQFF
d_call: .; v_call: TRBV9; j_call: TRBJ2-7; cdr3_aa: CASSPHPGRGYEQYF
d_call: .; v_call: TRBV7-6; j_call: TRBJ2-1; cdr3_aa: CASSLGGPYNEQFF
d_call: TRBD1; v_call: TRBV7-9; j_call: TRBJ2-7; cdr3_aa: CASSDRDFHEQYF
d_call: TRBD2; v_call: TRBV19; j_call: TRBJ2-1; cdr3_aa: CASSIMGGESSYNEQFF
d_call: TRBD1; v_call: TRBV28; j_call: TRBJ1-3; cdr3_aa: CASIMGTAPGNTIYF
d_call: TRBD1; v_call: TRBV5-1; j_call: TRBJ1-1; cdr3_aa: CASSLEFWDRKNTEAFF
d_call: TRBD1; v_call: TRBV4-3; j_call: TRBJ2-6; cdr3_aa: CASSQDLGTGGAGANVLTF
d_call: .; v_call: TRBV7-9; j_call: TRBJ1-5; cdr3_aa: CASSPKGDHQPQHF
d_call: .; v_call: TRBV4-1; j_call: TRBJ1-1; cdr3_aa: CASSETFRRTEAFF
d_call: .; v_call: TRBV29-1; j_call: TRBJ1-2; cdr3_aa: CSVLQGNGYTF
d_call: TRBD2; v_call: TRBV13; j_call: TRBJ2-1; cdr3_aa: CASSPPTSGRNEQFF
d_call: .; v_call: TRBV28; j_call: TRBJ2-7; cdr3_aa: CASSWASSYEQYF
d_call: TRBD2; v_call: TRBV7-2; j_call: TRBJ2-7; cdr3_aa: CASSPAGLAGGKHEQYF
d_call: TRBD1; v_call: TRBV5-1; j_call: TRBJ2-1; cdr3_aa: CASSVGQGAYNEQFF
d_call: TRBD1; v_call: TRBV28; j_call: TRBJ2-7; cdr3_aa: CASGRDRAYEQYF
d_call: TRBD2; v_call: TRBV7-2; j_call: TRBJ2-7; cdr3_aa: CASRPGLAGTNEQYF
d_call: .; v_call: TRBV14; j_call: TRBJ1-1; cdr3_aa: CASSTNRNTEAFF